This TCR beta chain was sequenced for a study of T cell changes during pregnancy in multiple sclerosis. Losses at the gene ends were 3 bases for V and 9 bases for J; bases not matched to a gene: 9. CDR1 and CDR2 from the germline V gene are LNHDA and SQIVND (reference sequence). The CDR3 consists of 15 residues. TCRdb keeps only in-frame clones here, not all; method: immunoSEQ multiplex PCR. The sample has approximately 80,000 clones; approximately 94% are singletons. The TCR was taken from a female donor with multiple sclerosis, enrolled in a pregnancy study. The sequencing used peripheral blood, collected in the third trimester of pregnancy. V usage is TRBV19 and J usage is TRBJ2-1; 9 nucleotides agree with TRBD2. CDR3 sequence: CASSIEAGGGAEQFF. The CDR3 DNA sequence: TGTGCCAGTAGTATTGAAGCGGGGGGCGGGGCTGAGCAGTTCTTC.